One sample yielded the 26 T cell receptor beta chains listed below, sequenced in a study of neurological immune-mediated disorders. MiXCR, applied by TCRdb to the 5' RACE reads, yields one record per CDR3 protein. The sample has about 30,000 distinct CDR3 sequences, 4.5% to 7% seen once. Sequenced input: CD4+ T cells from blood. The receptors stem from a woman aged 50 to 65 in good health.

This clonotype was counted ten times or more. The gene calls are TRBV7-2 and TRBJ2-7, with TRBD2 matching over 12 bases. The V gene's germline CDR1 is SGHTA and CDR2 FQGNSA. This CDR3 spans 16 amino acids. V gave up 1 base and J gave up 4 bases; unmatched junction bases: 5. In nucleotides, the CDR3 is TGTGCCAGCAGCTTAGGACTAGCGGGGGAAGGATACGAGCAGTACTTC. It yields the protein CASSLGLAGEGYEQYF.

This clonotype was counted ten times or more. The V gene is TRBV5-1, the J gene TRBJ1-6; unclear D gene. The CDR3 is made up of 14 amino acids. Between the trimmed V and J ends, which lost 6 bases and 4 bases, there was a span of 11 bases. Germline values: CDR1 SGHRS, CDR2 YFSETQ. CDR3 sequence (DNA): TGCGCCAGCATGGGGAATTCGTATAATTCACCCCTCCACTTT. This encodes CASMGNSYNSPLHF.

This clonotype was seen repeatedly, ten times or more. This chain joins TRBV6-2 or TRBV6-3 and TRBJ1-5; D remains ambiguous. With 7 bases removed from V and 8 bases from J, the gap between germline ends came to 18 bases. CDR3 size: 14 residues. CDR1 and CDR2 (germline): MNHEY, SVGEGT. CDR3 nucleotides: TGTGCCAGCACCCCCCGGCGGAGATTGGAGCCCCAGCATTTT. Its translation: CASTPRRRLEPQHF.

In its sample, this clonotype was seen many times. The rearrangement links TRBV7-2 to TRBJ1-2; perhaps TRBD1 as D (6 bases). CDR3 length: 15 residues. The ends were cut back, 0 bases at V and 7 bases at J, with 15 bases in the middle. Germline-derived CDR1 and CDR2 are SGHTA and FQGNSA. The chain's CDR3 is CASSLARGRGGGYTF. The DNA of the CDR3 is TGTGCCAGCAGCTTAGCGCGCGGCAGGGGTGGTGGCTACACCTTC.

In this sample, this clonotype turned up many times. The chain links TRBV12-3 or TRBV12-4 to TRBJ2-7; 9 nucleotides align to TRBD1. The CDR3 length is 15 residues. With 6 bases clipped from V and 2 bases from J, the junction kept 8 bases outside the gene matches. CDR3 amino acids: CASSPGQGLAYEQYF. The CDR3 DNA reads TGTGCCAGCAGCCCCGGACAGGGGCTGGCCTACGAGCAGTACTTC.

This clonotype was found many times. The V call is TRBV20-1, the J call TRBJ2-1, with TRBD2 as a possible D gene (6 bases). The germline V and J ends were trimmed by 6 bases and 9 bases, with 15 bases remaining between them. The CDR3 sequence is 12 residues long. Germline-derived CDR1 and CDR2 are DFQATT and SNEGSKA (reference sequence). This CDR3 reads CSAHEERVEQFF. CDR3 sequence (DNA): TGCAGTGCCCATGAGGAGCGGGTTGAGCAGTTCTTC.

This clonotype appeared many times. J is TRBJ2-1 and V is TRBV6-1, with a weak D call TRBD1 (5 bases). V gave up 2 bases and J gave up 11 bases, with 13 bases separating them. The germline V gene encodes CDR1 MNHNS and CDR2 SASEGT. There are 13 residues in the CDR3. CDR3: CASSEMGSGKQFF. As DNA, the CDR3 is TGTGCCAGCAGTGAAATGGGGTCAGGGAAGCAGTTCTTC.

This clonotype was seen ten or more times. This sequence joins TRBV20-1 and TRBJ1-3, with no clear D. Deletions cut 2 bases from V and 4 bases from J, with 12 bases between. The CDR3 consists of 14 residues. Germline V lookup: CDR1 DFQATT, CDR2 SNEGSKA (reference sequence). The DNA for the CDR3 is TGCAGTGCTAGACGGGAGGCTCTGGGAAACACCATATATTTT. It specifies CSARREALGNTIYF.

This clonotype was detected many times. The gene calls are TRBV7-3 and TRBJ2-5; the D gene is possibly TRBD1 (5 bases). In germline, CDR1 is SGHTA, CDR2 FQGTGA. V was clipped by 1 base and J by 2 bases, with 14 bases between them. The CDR3 has 16 amino acids. CDR3 region: CASSLMAGKSQETQYF. The CDR3 DNA sequence: TGTGCCAGCAGCTTAATGGCAGGGAAGTCTCAAGAGACCCAGTACTTC.

The sample holds many counts of this clonotype. The V call is TRBV29-1, the J call TRBJ1-1, with TRBD1 identical over 10 bases. The length of the CDR3 is 14 residues. Germline-derived CDR1 and CDR2 are SQVTM and ANQGSEA. After removal of 4 bases from V and 4 bases from J, the junction contained 6 bases not matched to a gene. CDR3 nucleotide sequence: TGCAGCGTTGGGGACAGGGGATGGGGCACTGAAGCTTTCTTT. As protein: CSVGDRGWGTEAFF.

At least ten counts were recorded for this clonotype. The gene calls are TRBV5-1 and TRBJ2-1; no clear D. Germline CDR1 SGHRS, CDR2 YFSETQ. Trimming took off 2 bases at V and 6 bases at J, with 15 bases between the two ends. The CDR3 loop spans 15 amino acids. CDR3 in amino acids: CASSFGSSALNEQFF. The CDR3 coding sequence is TGCGCCAGCAGCTTCGGGTCCTCAGCCCTCAATGAGCAGTTCTTC.

In this sample, this clonotype turned up many times. The rearrangement links TRBV12-3 or TRBV12-4 to TRBJ1-6; 8 positions agree with TRBD1. The CDR3 sequence is 16 residues long. V lost 6 bases, J lost 9 bases, and 13 bases stayed unmatched. CDR3 region: CASRFYPGTGVSPLHF. The CDR3, as DNA: TGTGCCAGCAGGTTCTATCCCGGGACAGGAGTTTCACCCCTCCACTTT.

This clonotype was seen many times. The J gene is TRBJ1-4, the V gene TRBV5-1; D gene ambiguous. There are 13 residues in the CDR3. Germline V gene data show CDR1 as SGHRS and CDR2 as YFSETQ. V was clipped by 7 bases and J by 4 bases, with 11 bases between them. This CDR3 reads CASWGGGNEKLFF. Written as DNA, the CDR3 is TGCGCCAGCTGGGGAGGAGGTAATGAAAAACTGTTTTTT.

In this sample, this clonotype turned up many times. The genes are TRBV20-1 and TRBJ2-7; TRBD2 agrees at 7 bases. V lost 1 base to trimming and J lost 5 bases; unmatched junction nucleotides: 5. Looked up from germline, CDR1 is DFQATT and CDR2 is SNEGSKA (reference sequence). The CDR3 runs 13 residues. CDR3 nucleotide sequence: TGCAGTGCTAGAGCTACTAGCGCCCACGAGCAGTACTTC. It translates to CSARATSAHEQYF.

This clonotype has a count of ten or more. The rearrangement uses TRBV28 and TRBJ1-5; D call uncertain. V lost 6 bases and J 2 bases, leaving 14 bases between the germline ends. In germline, CDR1 is MDHEN, CDR2 SYDVKM. The CDR3 runs to 15 residues. The CDR3 sequence is CASRTPGRGNQPQHF. The CDR3, as DNA: TGTGCCAGCAGGACACCAGGACGGGGCAATCAGCCCCAGCATTTT.

The gene calls are TRBV30 and TRBJ2-2, with no clear D. The V gene lost 2 bases and the J gene lost 2 bases, with 12 bases spanning the gap. The CDR3 extends over 15 amino acids. Per germline, CDR1 GTSNPN and CDR2 SVGIG (reference sequence). The CDR3 here is CAWSLLMGNTGELFF. Here the CDR3 DNA reads TGTGCCTGGAGTCTTCTGATGGGAAACACCGGGGAGCTGTTTTTT.

This clonotype was counted many times. This sequence joins TRBV5-1 and TRBJ2-7, with D perhaps TRBD2 (5 bases). From germline, CDR1 is SGHRS and CDR2 YFSETQ. This CDR3 is built from 15 residues. Trimming shortened V by 3 bases and J by 1 base, and 14 bases separated the two germline ends. The CDR3 DNA reads TGCGCCAGCAGCTCCGAGGAGGCGGTTTCCTACGAGCAGTACTTC. It codes for CASSSEEAVSYEQYF.

This clonotype was picked up many times. The V and J genes are TRBV7-8 and TRBJ2-2; 8 nucleotides line up with TRBD2. CDR1 is SGHVS, CDR2 FQNEAQ, per germline. The CDR3 consists of 17 residues. V gave up 5 bases and J gave up 1 base; unmatched junction bases: 9. Here the CDR3 reads CASSTRLAGENTGELFF. Written as DNA, the CDR3 is TGTGCCAGCAGCACCCGGCTAGCGGGCGAGAACACCGGGGAGCTGTTTTTT.

This clonotype has ten or more counts. The J gene is TRBJ1-4, the V gene TRBV13; no reliable D call. The V end was cut by 4 bases, the J end by 11 bases, with 17 bases between. Germline CDR1 is PRHDT and CDR2 is FYEKMQ (reference sequence). The CDR3 covers 14 residues. The CDR3 loop is CASSSIASEGKLFF. The CDR3 coding sequence is TGTGCCAGCAGCTCAATAGCGTCTGAAGGGAAACTGTTTTTT.

This clonotype was recorded at least ten times. The chain recombines TRBV12-3 or TRBV12-4 with TRBJ2-2, with a tentative D call TRBD1 (6 bases). Deletions cut 7 bases from V and 3 bases from J, with 15 bases between. CDR3 size: 15 residues. CDR3 nucleotides: TGTGCCAGCACCCTAAGGGCAGGGGACACCGGGGAGCTGTTTTTT. It translates to CASTLRAGDTGELFF.

This clonotype was found many times. The rearrangement joins TRBV15 to TRBJ1-1; a weak D match, TRBD1 (6 bases). V was cut by 1 base and J by 3 bases, with 12 bases left in between. Germline CDR1 and CDR2: LNHNV and YYDKDF (reference sequence). The CDR3 contains 15 residues. CDR3 protein: CATSRAGVTDTEAFF. As DNA, the CDR3 is TGTGCCACCAGCAGAGCAGGGGTTACGGACACTGAAGCTTTCTTT. Together with reference TRBV15 and TRBJ1-1, the CDR3 gives the full variable domain: DAMVIQNPRYQVTQFGKPVTLSCSQTLNHNVMYWYQQKSSQAPKLLFHYYDKDFNNEADTPDNFQSRRPNTSFCFLDIRSPGLGDTAMYLCATSRAGVTDTEAFFGQGTRLTVV.

Ten or more counts support this clonotype. The V and J genes are TRBV21-1 and TRBJ2-7; the table's TRBD1 call for D was not verified on the DNA. TRBV21-1 is noted as a pseudogene. This CDR3 is 13 amino acids long. CDR3 sequence reads: CASSGTGFYEQYF. CDR3 bases: TGTGCCAGCAGCGGGACAGGATTCTACGAGCAGTACTTC.

This clonotype was observed many times. In nucleotides, the CDR3 is TGTGCCAGCAGCCGGGGACCGCAAGAAAACATTCAGTACTTC. It translates to CASSRGPQENIQYF. The chain recombines TRBV28 with TRBJ2-4; D could derive from TRBD1 or TRBD2 (5 bases each). The CDR3 sequence is 14 residues long. Germline-derived CDR1 and CDR2 are MDHEN and SYDVKM. The germline V and J ends were trimmed by 6 bases and 5 bases, with 14 bases remaining between them.

Many counts were recorded for this clonotype. The rearrangement links TRBV6-1 to TRBJ1-5, with 9 positions matching TRBD1. The V gene end was trimmed by 6 bases and the J gene end by 1 base; junction bases not matched to a gene: 16. The CDR3 length is 19 residues. Germline CDR1 reads MNHNS; CDR2 reads SASEGT. CDR3 DNA sequence: TGTGCCAGCAGACCCCCGCCCCGGACAGGGGCGGGGAGCAATCAGCCCCAGCATTTT. Translating gives CASRPPPRTGAGSNQPQHF.

At least ten counts were recorded for this clonotype. The chain joins TRBV12-3 or TRBV12-4 to TRBJ2-1; D is unclear. This CDR3 region has 14 residues. Trimming left V 10 bases short and J 0 bases short, with 13 bases between. The CDR3 spells CANRRPSSYNEQFF. CDR3 nucleotide sequence: TGTGCCAACCGCAGGCCCAGCTCCTACAATGAGCAGTTCTTC.

This clonotype was recorded at least ten times. V usage is TRBV24-1 and J usage is TRBJ2-3; maybe TRBD2 (6 bases). Trimming cost V 9 bases and J 6 bases, with 21 bases left between them. The CDR3 is 15 residues long. Germline CDR1 and CDR2: KGHDR and SFDVKD. The CDR3: CATSSPWGGGDTQYF. The CDR3 DNA is TGTGCCACCTCCTCGCCGTGGGGTGGAGGGGATACGCAGTATTTT.